This TCR beta chain was identified in a study of molecular identifiers for immune sequencing clone quantification (dated by TCRdb to the late 2010s). General notes on the study: For a replicate experiment, RNA from roughly 18,000 or 92,000 naive CD8 T cells was divided into five aliquots, and four of the five aliquots were sequenced. This methods study used CD8 T cells to benchmark TCR RNA copy counting and molecular-identifier clustering-based TCR repertoire sequencing (MIDCIRS). Paper-wide results and their limitations: Clones above 20 RNA copies held over 97% of molecules in CMV-specific effector cells but under 1% in naive cells. Identical TCR molecules sharing a barcode could cause highly expanded clone sizes to be underestimated. When barcode sub-clustering was left out, chimeric consensus sequences inflated TCR diversity, with chimeras reaching as high as 47%. Even against a background of some 1 million naive CD8 T cells, spiked-in Jurkat TCR RNA amounting to a single cell's worth was reported to be detectable. About 3 recovered TCR RNA copies per cell were obtained by modeling, versus around 10 by digital PCR, implying a capture efficiency of 30% to 35%.

On a BD FACSAria II, naive CD8 T cells were FACS-sorted as CD8+CD4-CCR7+CD45RA+ and collected into RLT Plus buffer. To compare sensitivity, a portion of the naive CD8 T cell RNA was divided evenly between MIDCIRS and a Smart-seq2-style 5'RACE protocol. CD8 T cells were enriched with RosetteSep CD8+ T Cell Enrichment Cocktail and Ficoll-Paque, followed by ACK red cell lysis. From a lookup of the germline V gene (reference sequence), CDR1 and CDR2 are DFQATT and SNEGSKA. Including cysteine and phenylalanine, the CDR3 has 12 amino acids. Kept here is only the CDR3 DNA, which spans 36 bases and is read in frame from base 1. V is clipped by 0 bases and J by 2 bases, and the sequence between their germline boundaries is 5 bases long. Concerning this clonotype: This receptor's antigen is unknown. The sample holds no much larger clone one base away, and base qualities are not on file.

The library was prepared using PCR. Sequencer: Illumina MiSeq. Purification of total RNA was performed with the Qiagen AllPrep DNA/RNA kit. Before analysis, reads from multiple sequencing runs of the same library were pooled. The paper's data handling went like this. Reads were retained only if the reads had an exact TCR constant sequence, and the retained reads were trimmed to 150 nt and grouped according to their 12-nt molecular barcodes. Reads inside each barcode group were sub-clustered using a 15% Levenshtein threshold, and a quality-weighted consensus sequence was constructed for each RNA molecule. Non-functional sequences were filtered out, along with any lower-count sequence sitting one edit away from another sequence. Based on a fit of two negative binomial distributions, barcode sub-clusters having less than 20% of the maximum read count were discarded. The public reads were reanalyzed by TCRdb: fastp trimming at Q25, MiXCR alignment, in-frame beta chains only. Merged by CDR3 protein, the rows form single entries marked with the most common genes and DNA. TCRdb's processing, not the authors' own work, is the source of the V and J calls. In all, the sample holds approximately 20,000 distinct CDR3 sequences, and under 25% of those were seen once. The ten largest clones represent over 6% of the sample.

Sample: naive CD8+ T cells from blood, with Jurkat cell RNA spiked in. According to the study, the label for this sample's cell subset or site signals: FACS-sorted CD8+CD4-CCR7+CD45RA+ naive T cells. This receptor was identified in a human donor in good health. Some libraries in this study had Jurkat cell RNA spiked in. The V and J segments used are TRBV20-1 and TRBJ2-7; no confident D gene assignment can be made. CDR3 reads: CSARDLAYEQYF. At the DNA level, the sequence is TGCAGTGCTAGAGATCTCGCCTACGAGCAGTACTTC.